The clone carrying this TCR beta chain was seen many times. Its specificity is unknown. Researchers took RNA transcripts and amplified the TCR beta CDR3 regions from them. First-round RT-PCR with HTBI primers amplified the TCR CDR3 region. A single record per CDR3 protein comes from TCRdb applying MiXCR to the multiplex PCR reads. The data show 300,000 to 350,000 distinct CDR3 sequences, approximately 15% seen once. The CDR3 loop spans 11 amino acids. The ends were cut back, 6 bases at V and 6 bases at J, with 9 bases in the middle. Germline V lookup: CDR1 MDHEN, CDR2 SYDVKM. The data were obtained in a study of T cells in Graves' hyperthyroidism and ophthalmopathy. Study-level results: Separating ophthalmopathy from stable hyperthyroidism was achieved by a 13 V-J model.

V and J are TRBV28 and TRBJ2-7; the D is unclear. The clonotype was recovered from a woman aged 30 to 39 with Graves' hyperthyroidism. The sample was blood. CDR3 sequence (DNA): TGTGCCAGCAGCCTCCGAGGCGAGCAGTACTTC. Translated, it gives CASSLRGEQYF.